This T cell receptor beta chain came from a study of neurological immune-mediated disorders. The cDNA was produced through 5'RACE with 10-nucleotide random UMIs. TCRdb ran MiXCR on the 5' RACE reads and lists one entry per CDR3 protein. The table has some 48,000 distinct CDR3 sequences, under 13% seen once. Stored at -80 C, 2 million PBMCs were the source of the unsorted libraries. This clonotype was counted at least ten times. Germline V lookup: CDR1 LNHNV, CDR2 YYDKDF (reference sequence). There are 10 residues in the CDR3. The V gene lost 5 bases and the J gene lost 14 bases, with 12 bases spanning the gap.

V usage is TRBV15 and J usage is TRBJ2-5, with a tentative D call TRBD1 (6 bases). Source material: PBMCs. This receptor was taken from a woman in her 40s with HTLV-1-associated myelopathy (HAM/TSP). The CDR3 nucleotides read TGTGCCACCAGCCGCGACAGGCTATACTTC. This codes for CATSRDRLYF.